One TCR beta chain is described in this entry. Its antigen is not known. The data originate from a study of cytomegalovirus exposure and HLA in healthy donors. Study in general: Later, an analysis reported that the 120 or so validation repertoires had used the same platform as the 666 first-cohort repertoires. Study-wide points: The TCR clusters that emerged in the first cohort tended, a later analysis found, to co-occur in the 120 or so validation repertoires.

The data were produced by immunoSEQ multiplex PCR, yet TCRdb's version contains in-frame clones alone and is incomplete. This repertoire shows approximately 41,000 clones, about 93% found once; its top ten account for 3.3%. The junction had 9 bases not matched to a gene; V was cut back by 3 bases and J by 4 bases. The germline gives CDR1 GTSNPN, CDR2 SVGIG (reference sequence). The CDR3 extends over 16 amino acids. The origin of this receptor is a man aged 18 to 29 in good health and CMV-seronegative. The chain is built from TRBV30 and TRBJ2-5; 12 bases match TRBD1. Sequencing was performed on PBMCs. The CDR3 region is CAWSRSGTGGGETQYF. The CDR3 DNA follows: TGTGCCTGGAGCAGAAGCGGGACAGGGGGCGGAGAGACCCAGTACTTC.